The 9 T cell receptor beta chains given below trace back to one sample, sequenced in a study of blood T cells in healthy people across ages. A sample-barcoded 5' primer and a J-beta primer mix were used in a second PCR of about 6 to 11 cycles. From the 5' RACE reads, TCRdb called clonotypes with MiXCR, one entry per CDR3 protein. This sample yields over 950,000 distinct CDR3 sequences, of which about 51% are seen a single time; around a fifth belongs to the top ten. The specimen sequenced was blood. These receptor sequences come from a woman aged 55 to 70 in good health.

On this clonotype itself: This clone may be a read error of a much larger clone one base away. J is TRBJ1-2 and V is TRBV11-1, with TRBD1 identical over 8 bases. The CDR3 spans 13 residues. Trimming cost V 5 bases and J 4 bases; bases outside gene matches: 3. CDR1 and CDR2 (germline): SGHAT, FQDESV (reference sequence). CDR3 in DNA: TGTGCCAGCAGCCGGACAGGGATCTATGGCTACACCTTC. It codes for CASSRTGIYGYTF. Full variable domain (missing parts from reference TRBV11-1 and TRBJ1-2): EAEVAQSPRYKITEKSQAVAFWCDPISGHATLYWYRQILGQGPELLVQFQDESVVDDSQLPKDRFSAERLKGVDSTLKIQPAELGDSAMYLCASSRTGIYGYTFGSGTRLTVV.

This rearrangement joins TRBV18 to TRBJ1-2; maybe TRBD1 (5 bases). Germline V gene lookup returns CDR1 KGHSH and CDR2 LQKENI. The CDR3 has 17 residues. V was trimmed by 5 bases and J by 3 bases, leaving 22 bases between them. Here the CDR3 reads CASSAQWGDLNDYGYTF. CDR3 nucleotide sequence: TGTGCCAGCTCAGCCCAATGGGGGGACCTGAACGACTATGGCTACACCTTC.

J is TRBJ2-5 and V is TRBV27; a possible D gene is TRBD2 (6 bases). Germline V CDR1 and CDR2: MNHEY, SMNVEV (reference sequence). Trimming shortened V by 2 bases and J by 11 bases, and 21 bases separated the two germline ends. The CDR3 loop spans 15 amino acids. The CDR3 protein is CASSLTGLPIYEQYF. In nucleotides, the CDR3 is TGTGCCAGCAGTTTAACGGGACTCCCTATCTATGAGCAGTACTTC.

The V gene is TRBV6-2 or TRBV6-3, the J gene TRBJ2-1; D remains ambiguous. Germline CDR1 reads MNHEY; CDR2 reads SVGEGT. This CDR3 has 10 amino acids. Trimming took 5 bases from V and 7 from J, leaving 3 bases between them. The chain's CDR3 is CASSQNEQFF. The DNA for the CDR3 is TGTGCCAGCAGTCAAAATGAGCAGTTCTTC.

The chain recombines TRBV6-2 or TRBV6-3 with TRBJ1-5; D unresolved. The germline gives CDR1 MNHEY, CDR2 SVGEGT. Trimming took off 2 bases at V and 4 bases at J, with 3 bases between the two ends. The CDR3 has 12 amino acids. The CDR3: CASSYANQPQHF. CDR3 in DNA: TGTGCCAGCAGTTACGCTAATCAGCCCCAGCATTTT.

V gene TRBV20-1 combines with J gene TRBJ2-7; 9 bases match TRBD2. CDR1 and CDR2 from the germline V gene are DFQATT and SNEGSKA (reference sequence). This CDR3 has 14 residues. The V and J ends lost 6 bases and 4 bases, in that order; junction bases with no gene match: 10. CDR3 amino acids: CSARTSANLYEQYF. CDR3 nucleotide sequence: TGCAGTGCCAGGACTAGCGCCAACCTGTACGAGCAGTACTTC.

A few counts support this clonotype. J is TRBJ1-2 and V is TRBV6-6; no firm D call. The CDR3 is 12 amino acids. Deletions cut 8 bases from V and 5 bases from J, with 12 bases between. CDR1 is MNHNY and CDR2 is SVGAGI in the germline V gene (reference sequence). Here the CDR3 DNA reads TGTGCCAGCTTTTTAGAGGGATATGGCTACACCTTC. This codes for CASFLEGYGYTF.

This clonotype was counted between two and nine times. V and J are TRBV20-1 and TRBJ2-7; no reliable D call. Germline V CDR1 and CDR2: DFQATT, SNEGSKA (reference sequence). The CDR3 covers 13 residues. V lost 5 bases, J lost 6 bases, and 17 bases lay in between. CDR3 sequence: CSAPLFVSREQYF. The CDR3 coding sequence is TGCAGTGCTCCCCTGTTCGTTAGTCGCGAGCAGTACTTC.

V usage is TRBV27 and J usage is TRBJ2-5; 12 bases line up with TRBD2. Germline assignment: CDR1 MNHEY and CDR2 SMNVEV (reference sequence). The V gene end was trimmed by 8 bases and the J gene end by 4 bases; junction bases not matched to a gene: 11. The CDR3 is made up of 16 amino acids. The CDR3 here is CASLPLAGGLRETQYF. In nucleotides, the CDR3 is TGTGCCAGCCTCCCCCTAGCGGGAGGGCTTAGAGAGACCCAGTACTTC.